This T cell receptor beta chain was found in a study of graft-versus-host responses after intestinal transplantation. CDR3 length equals 14 residues. Germline values: CDR1 GTSNPN, CDR2 SVGIG (reference sequence). V gave up 4 bases and J gave up 0 bases, with 13 bases separating them. The table lists this clone with a count of one. Study-wide findings and caveats: Early post-transplant declines in HvG were associated with peak levels of circulating GvH clones.

Using immunoSEQ multiplex PCR, the repertoire was profiled, and TCRdb retains in-frame clones only, with some absent. The table shows thousands of clones, with 31% occurring only once. The J gene is TRBJ2-7, the V gene TRBV30; D is perhaps TRBD2 (5 bases). The specimen comprised alloreactive CD4+ T cells from a mixed lymphocyte reaction culture, sampled before intestinal transplant. Subset defined: CFSE-low proliferating T cells sorted from roughly 6-day pre-transplant mixed lymphocyte reaction (GvH or HvG direction). The origin of this receptor is a human patient who received an intestinal transplant. The CDR3 nucleotides are TGTGCCTGGAAACGTCCGGGAAGCTCCTACGAGCAGTACTTC. It encodes CAWKRPGSSYEQYF.